These 8 T cell receptor beta chains share one sample of origin, sequenced in a study of blood T cell repertoires in COVID-19. The method was immunoSEQ multiplex PCR; TCRdb's version includes in-frame clones alone and lacks a portion of them. The sample lists about 120,000 clones, around three quarters occurring once. Sequencing was done on a sample of peripheral blood. The receptors derive from a woman over 75 with acute or convalescent COVID-19.

The chain recombines TRBV5-8 with TRBJ2-1; TRBD1 aligns across 7 bases. This CDR3 comprises 15 residues. CDR1 is SGHTS, CDR2 YDEGEE, per germline. The J segment lost 2 bases and the V segment lost 4 bases, leaving 6 bases of the junction unmatched. CDR3: CASSRGRGTYNEQFF. Here the CDR3 DNA reads TGTGCCAGCAGCCGGGGCAGGGGGACCTACAATGAGCAGTTCTTC.

The V call is TRBV5-1, the J call TRBJ2-2; 11 positions match TRBD1. The CDR3 spans 16 residues. The germline gives CDR1 SGHRS, CDR2 YFSETQ. V was clipped by 4 bases and J by 6 bases; unmatched bases: 8. The CDR3 DNA is TGCGCCAGCAGCCTACGCGGGACAGGGGGATCCGGGGAGCTGTTTTTT. It specifies CASSLRGTGGSGELFF.

At least ten counts were recorded for this clone. This CDR3 is also generated by other DNA sequences in the sample. The J gene is TRBJ2-2, the V gene TRBV6-2 or TRBV6-3; possible D gene TRBD2, 5 bases. The CDR3 contains 13 residues. Trimming stripped 2 bases from V and 4 bases from J, with 5 bases between. Germline assignment: CDR1 MNHEY and CDR2 SVGEGT. Here the CDR3 reads CASSYRGTGELFF. The CDR3 nucleotides are TGTGCCAGCAGTTACCGGGGCACCGGGGAGCTGTTTTTT.

V gene TRBV6-5 combines with J gene TRBJ1-1; 9 nucleotides line up with TRBD1. Trimming removed 4 bases from V and 4 bases from J; junction bases left unmatched: 4. The CDR3 is 14 amino acids. Germline values: CDR1 MNHEY, CDR2 SVGAGI. CDR3 loop: CASSSGQGVTEAFF. Written as DNA, the CDR3 is TGTGCCAGCAGTTCGGGACAGGGTGTCACTGAAGCTTTCTTT.

V is TRBV11-2 and J is TRBJ1-5; TRBD1 matches 7 bases. Germline V CDR1 and CDR2: SGHAT, FQNNGV. This CDR3 contains 15 residues. With 5 bases clipped from V and 6 bases from J, the junction kept 10 bases outside the gene matches. CDR3 loop: CASSPSTGSGQPQHF. CDR3 nucleotide sequence: TGTGCCAGCAGCCCATCGACAGGGAGCGGTCAGCCCCAGCATTTT.

This chain uses TRBV7-2 with TRBJ1-1; D might be TRBD1 (5 bases). Germline V CDR1 and CDR2: SGHTA, FQGNSA. Trimming took 4 bases from V and 4 from J, leaving 16 bases between them. The CDR3 length is 15 residues. CDR3 in DNA: TGTGCCAGCAGCTCGGGACTCTCTGGGGGCACTGAAGCTTTCTTT. This translates into CASSSGLSGGTEAFF. Looking up the rest from reference TRBV7-2 and TRBJ1-1 gives the full variable domain: GAGVSQSPSNKVTEKGKDVELRCDPISGHTALYWYRQSLGQGLEFLIYFQGNSAPDKSGLPSDRFSAERTGGSVSTLTIQRTQQEDSAVYLCASSSGLSGGTEAFFGQGTRLTVV.

The chain employs TRBV7-2 and TRBJ1-5; 7 nucleotides line up with TRBD1. Germline CDR1 SGHTA, CDR2 FQGNSA. Unmatched junction bases numbered 5, after V lost 2 bases and J lost 1 base. The CDR3 sequence is 16 residues long. The CDR3 DNA reads TGTGCCAGCAGCTTACAAGGGGGCAGGAGCAATCAGCCCCAGCATTTT. This sequence encodes CASSLQGGRSNQPQHF.

This clone was picked up one time. The chain couples TRBV19 to TRBJ1-5, with 8 bases lining up with TRBD1. The CDR3 is made up of 15 amino acids. CDR1 is LNHDA and CDR2 is SQIVND in the germline V gene (reference sequence). Losses at the gene ends were 5 bases for V and 7 bases for J; bases not matched to a gene: 10. The CDR3 spells CASSLGQGGRQPQHF. DNA for the CDR3: TGTGCCAGTAGTCTCGGACAGGGAGGGCGGCAGCCCCAGCATTTT.